This TCR beta chain appears in the sequencing data of a study of blood T cells in healthy people across ages. Every sample yielded at least 6.5 million isolated PBMCs. A second PCR, run for about 7 to 11 cycles, used a sample-barcoded 5' primer plus a J-beta primer mix. CDR3-containing paired-end reads numbering at least 2.5 million came from each sample. TCRdb called the 5' RACE reads again in MiXCR, with one record for every CDR3 protein. The repertoire holds about 1 million distinct CDR3 sequences, with 45% as singletons. This CDR3 contains 15 residues. The trim removed 3 bases at V and 5 bases at J, leaving 5 bases unmatched. The germline V gene encodes CDR1 SGHRS and CDR2 YFSETQ.

The specimen sequenced was blood. The chain recombines TRBV5-1 with TRBJ2-2; 9 positions match TRBD2. This clonotype originated in a woman aged 55-70 years in good health. CDR3 residues: CASSYLSGRTGELFF. CDR3 coding DNA: TGCGCCAGCAGCTATCTGAGCGGGAGGACCGGGGAGCTGTTTTTT.